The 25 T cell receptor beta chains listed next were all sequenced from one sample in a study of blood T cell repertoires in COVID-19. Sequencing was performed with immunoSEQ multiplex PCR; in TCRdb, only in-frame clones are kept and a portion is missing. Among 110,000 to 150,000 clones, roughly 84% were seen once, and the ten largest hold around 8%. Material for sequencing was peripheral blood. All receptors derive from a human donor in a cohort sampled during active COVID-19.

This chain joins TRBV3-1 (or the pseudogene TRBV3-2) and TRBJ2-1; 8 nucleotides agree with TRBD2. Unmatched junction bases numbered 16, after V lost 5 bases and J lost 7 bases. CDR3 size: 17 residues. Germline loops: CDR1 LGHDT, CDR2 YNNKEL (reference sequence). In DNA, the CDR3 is TGTGCCAGCAGCTTATCACTCCGGGGGGGCTTAACGAATGAGCAGTTCTTC. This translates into CASSLSLRGGLTNEQFF.

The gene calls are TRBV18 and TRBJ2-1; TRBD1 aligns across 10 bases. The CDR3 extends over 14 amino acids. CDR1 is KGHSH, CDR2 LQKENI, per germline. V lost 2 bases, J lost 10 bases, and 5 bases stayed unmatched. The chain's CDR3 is CASSPGQGEGEQFF. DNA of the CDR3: TGTGCCAGCTCACCAGGACAGGGGGAAGGGGAGCAGTTCTTC. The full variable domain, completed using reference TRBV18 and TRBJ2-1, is NAGVMQNPRHLVRRRGQEARLRCSPMKGHSHVYWYRQLPEEGLKFMVYLQKENIIDESGMPKERFSAEFPKEGPSILRIQQVVRGDSAAYFCASSPGQGEGEQFFGPGTRLTVL.

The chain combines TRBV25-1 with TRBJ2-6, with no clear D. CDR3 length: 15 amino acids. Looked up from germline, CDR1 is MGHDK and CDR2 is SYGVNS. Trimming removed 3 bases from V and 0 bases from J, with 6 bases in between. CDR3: CASSERYSGANVLTF. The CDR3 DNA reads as TGTGCCAGCAGTGAGCGGTACTCTGGGGCCAACGTCCTGACTTTC.

The CDR3 protein is CASSADSAIPSTQYF. The CDR3 DNA sequence: TGTGCCAGCAGCGCGGACTCAGCTATTCCCTCCACGCAGTATTTT. V and J are TRBV11-3 and TRBJ2-3; TRBD2 might be the D (5 bases). The CDR3 totals 15 residues. The V end lost 5 bases, the J end lost 9 bases, and 21 bases lay between the germline ends. Per the germline V gene, CDR1 is SGHNT and CDR2 is YENEEA.

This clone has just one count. The CDR3 reads CASSPMGGVQDGYTF. CDR3 nucleotide sequence: TGCGCCAGCAGCCCAATGGGGGGAGTCCAGGATGGCTACACCTTC. The V call is TRBV5-1, the J call TRBJ1-2; TRBD1 is a possible D gene (5 bases). The CDR3 sequence is 15 residues long. From germline, CDR1 is SGHRS and CDR2 YFSETQ. V was trimmed by 4 bases and J by 6 bases, leaving 19 bases between them.

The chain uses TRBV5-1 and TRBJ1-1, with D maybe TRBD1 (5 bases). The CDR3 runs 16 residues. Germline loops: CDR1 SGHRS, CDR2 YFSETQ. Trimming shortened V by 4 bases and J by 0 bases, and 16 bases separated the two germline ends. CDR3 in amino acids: CASSPTQARVNTEAFF. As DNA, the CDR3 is TGCGCCAGCAGCCCTACACAGGCAAGAGTGAACACTGAAGCTTTCTTT.

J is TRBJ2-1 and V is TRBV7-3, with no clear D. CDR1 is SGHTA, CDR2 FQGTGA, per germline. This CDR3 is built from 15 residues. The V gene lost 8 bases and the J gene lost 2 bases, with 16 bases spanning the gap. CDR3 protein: CASASSVITYNEQFF. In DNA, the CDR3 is TGTGCCAGCGCCTCTTCAGTAATTACCTACAATGAGCAGTTCTTC.

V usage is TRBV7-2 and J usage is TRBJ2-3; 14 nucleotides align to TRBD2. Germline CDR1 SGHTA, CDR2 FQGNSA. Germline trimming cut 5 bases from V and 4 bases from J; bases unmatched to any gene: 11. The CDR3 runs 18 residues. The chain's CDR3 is CASSLRTSGGKFSDTQYF. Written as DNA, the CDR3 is TGTGCCAGCAGCCTCCGGACTAGCGGGGGGAAATTTTCAGATACGCAGTATTTT.

The CDR3 here is CASSSQGQGNSPLHF. The DNA of the CDR3 is TGTGCCAGCAGTTCTCAGGGACAGGGCAATTCACCCCTCCACTTT. This chain joins TRBV25-1 and TRBJ1-6; 9 nucleotides line up with TRBD1. Germline V lookup: CDR1 MGHDK, CDR2 SYGVNS. Trimming took 5 bases from V and 7 from J; bases not matched to a gene: 6. This CDR3 region has 15 residues.

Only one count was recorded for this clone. CDR3 coding DNA: TGTGCCAGCAGTGAGACAGGGGCTGGGGCCAACGTCCTGACTTTC. This gives the protein CASSETGAGANVLTF. The rearrangement uses TRBV2 and TRBJ2-6; 8 nucleotides line up with TRBD1. CDR3 length: 15 residues. Per germline, CDR1 SNHLY and CDR2 FYNNEI. The junction had 0 bases not matched to a gene; V was cut back by 3 bases and J by 2 bases.

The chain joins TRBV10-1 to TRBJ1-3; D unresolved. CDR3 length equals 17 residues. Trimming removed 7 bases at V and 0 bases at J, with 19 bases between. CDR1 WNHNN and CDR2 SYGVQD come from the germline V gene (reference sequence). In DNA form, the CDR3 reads TGCGCCAGCACGGGGTCAGGCCTCCACAGCTCTGGAAACACCATATATTTT. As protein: CASTGSGLHSSGNTIYF.

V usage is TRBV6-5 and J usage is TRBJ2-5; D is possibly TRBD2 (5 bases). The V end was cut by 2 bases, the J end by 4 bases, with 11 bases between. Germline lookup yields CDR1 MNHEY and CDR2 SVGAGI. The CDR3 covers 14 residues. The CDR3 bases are TGTGCCAGCAGTTACCGGGGATGGGCAGAGACCCAGTACTTC. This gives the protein CASSYRGWAETQYF.

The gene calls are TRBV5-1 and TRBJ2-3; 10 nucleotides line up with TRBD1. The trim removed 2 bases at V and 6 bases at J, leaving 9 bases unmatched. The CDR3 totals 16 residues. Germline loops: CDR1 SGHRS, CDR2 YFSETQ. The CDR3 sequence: CASSLQGTGAGDTQYF. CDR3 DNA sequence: TGCGCCAGCAGCTTACAAGGGACAGGGGCGGGGGATACGCAGTATTTT.

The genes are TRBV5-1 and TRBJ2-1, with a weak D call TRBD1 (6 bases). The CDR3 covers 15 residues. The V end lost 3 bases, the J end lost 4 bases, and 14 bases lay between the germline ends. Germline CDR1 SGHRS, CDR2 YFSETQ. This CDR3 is CASSYLGAQYNEQFF. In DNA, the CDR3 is TGCGCCAGCAGCTACCTGGGGGCGCAGTACAATGAGCAGTTCTTC.

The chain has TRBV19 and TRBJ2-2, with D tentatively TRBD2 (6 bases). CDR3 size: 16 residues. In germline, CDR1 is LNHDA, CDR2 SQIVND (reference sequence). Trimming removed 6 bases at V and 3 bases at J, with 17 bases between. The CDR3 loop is CASRPLASPYTGELFF. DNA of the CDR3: TGTGCCAGTAGGCCCCTAGCGTCCCCCTACACCGGGGAGCTGTTTTTT.

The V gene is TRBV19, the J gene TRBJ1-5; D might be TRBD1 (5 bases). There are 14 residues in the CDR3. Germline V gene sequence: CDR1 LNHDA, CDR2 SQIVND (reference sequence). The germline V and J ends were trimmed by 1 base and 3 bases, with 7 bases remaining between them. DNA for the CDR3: TGTGCCAGTAGTATAGGACAGTTCAATCAGCCCCAGCATTTT. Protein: CASSIGQFNQPQHF.

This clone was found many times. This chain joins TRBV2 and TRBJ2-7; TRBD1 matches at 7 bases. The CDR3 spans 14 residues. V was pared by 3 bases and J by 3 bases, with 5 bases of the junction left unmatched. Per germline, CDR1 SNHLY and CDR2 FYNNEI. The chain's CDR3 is CASSDEQGIYEQYF. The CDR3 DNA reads TGTGCCAGCAGTGACGAACAGGGGATCTACGAGCAGTACTTC.

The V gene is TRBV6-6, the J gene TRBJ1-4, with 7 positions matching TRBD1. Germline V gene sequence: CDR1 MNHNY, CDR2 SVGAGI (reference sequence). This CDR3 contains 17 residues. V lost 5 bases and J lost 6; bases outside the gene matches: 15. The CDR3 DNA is TGTGCCAGCAGTCCGGGACAGACTCTTCTGTCGGATGAAAAACTGTTTTTT. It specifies CASSPGQTLLSDEKLFF.

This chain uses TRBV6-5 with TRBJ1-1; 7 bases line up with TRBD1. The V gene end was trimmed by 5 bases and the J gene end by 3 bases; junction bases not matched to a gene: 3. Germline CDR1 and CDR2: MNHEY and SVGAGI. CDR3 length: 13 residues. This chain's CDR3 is CASSPRGDTEAFF. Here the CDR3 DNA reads TGTGCCAGCAGTCCCAGGGGGGACACTGAAGCTTTCTTT.

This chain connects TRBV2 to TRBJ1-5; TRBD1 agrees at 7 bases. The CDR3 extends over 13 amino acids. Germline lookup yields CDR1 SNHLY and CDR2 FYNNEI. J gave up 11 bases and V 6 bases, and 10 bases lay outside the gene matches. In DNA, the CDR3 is TGTGCCAGCAGGGGAGACAGGGTAGTGTCCCAGCATTTT. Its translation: CASRGDRVVSQHF.

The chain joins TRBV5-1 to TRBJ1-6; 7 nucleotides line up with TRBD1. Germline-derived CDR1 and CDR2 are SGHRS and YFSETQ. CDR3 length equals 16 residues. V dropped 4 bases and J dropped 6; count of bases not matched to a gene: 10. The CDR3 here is CASSPMQGQSNSPLHF. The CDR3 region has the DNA TGCGCCAGCAGCCCGATGCAGGGACAGAGTAATTCACCCCTCCACTTT.

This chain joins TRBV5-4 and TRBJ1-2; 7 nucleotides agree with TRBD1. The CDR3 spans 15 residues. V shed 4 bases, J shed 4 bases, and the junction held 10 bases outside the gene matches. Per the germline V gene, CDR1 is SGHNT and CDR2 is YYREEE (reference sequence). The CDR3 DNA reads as TGTGCCAGCAGCCTAGGGGGCAGGGGAGGCTATGGCTACACCTTC. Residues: CASSLGGRGGYGYTF.

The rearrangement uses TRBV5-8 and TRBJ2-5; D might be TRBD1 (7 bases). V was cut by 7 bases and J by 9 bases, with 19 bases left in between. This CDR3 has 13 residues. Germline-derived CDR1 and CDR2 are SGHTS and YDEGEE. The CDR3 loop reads CASPGETGEAQYF. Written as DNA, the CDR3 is TGTGCCAGCCCCGGAGAAACAGGGGAGGCCCAGTACTTC.

CDR3 region: CASSLRGSNEKLFF. CDR3 in DNA: TGTGCCAGCAGCTTACGAGGCTCTAATGAAAAACTGTTTTTT. V usage is TRBV7-9 and J usage is TRBJ1-4; the D is unclear. CDR3 size: 14 residues. Trimming pared 2 bases from V and 3 bases from J, leaving 7 bases between. Germline V gene data show CDR1 as SEHNR and CDR2 as FQNEAQ (reference sequence).

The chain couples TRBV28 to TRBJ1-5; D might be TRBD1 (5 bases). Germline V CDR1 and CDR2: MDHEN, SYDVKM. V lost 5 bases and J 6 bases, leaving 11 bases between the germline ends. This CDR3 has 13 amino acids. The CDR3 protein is CASSPWGGQPQHF. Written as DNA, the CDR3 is TGTGCCAGCAGTCCGTGGGGGGGTCAGCCCCAGCATTTT.